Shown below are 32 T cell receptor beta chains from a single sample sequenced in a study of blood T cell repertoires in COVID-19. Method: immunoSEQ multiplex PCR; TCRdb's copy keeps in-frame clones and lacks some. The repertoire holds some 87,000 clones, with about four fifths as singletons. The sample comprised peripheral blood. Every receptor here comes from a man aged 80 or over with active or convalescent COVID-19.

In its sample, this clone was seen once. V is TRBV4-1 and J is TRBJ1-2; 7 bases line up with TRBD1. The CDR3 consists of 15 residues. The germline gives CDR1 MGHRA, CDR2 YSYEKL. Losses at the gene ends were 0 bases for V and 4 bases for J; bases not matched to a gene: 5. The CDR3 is CASSQDQGGSYGYTF. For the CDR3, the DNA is TGCGCCAGCAGCCAAGATCAGGGGGGCAGCTATGGCTACACCTTC.

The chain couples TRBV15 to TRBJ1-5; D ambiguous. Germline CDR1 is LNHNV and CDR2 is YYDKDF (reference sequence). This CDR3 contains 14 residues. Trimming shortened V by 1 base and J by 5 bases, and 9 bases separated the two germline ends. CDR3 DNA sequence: TGTGCCACCAGCAGAGTACCCTACTATCAGCCCCAGCATTTT. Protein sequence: CATSRVPYYQPQHF.

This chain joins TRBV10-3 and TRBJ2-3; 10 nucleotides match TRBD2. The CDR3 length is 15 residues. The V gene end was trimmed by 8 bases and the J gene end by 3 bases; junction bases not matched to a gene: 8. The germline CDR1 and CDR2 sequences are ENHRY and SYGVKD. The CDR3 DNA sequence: TGTGCCATCGGCCCGCCGGGACTAGCGACAGATACGCAGTATTTT. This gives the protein CAIGPPGLATDTQYF.

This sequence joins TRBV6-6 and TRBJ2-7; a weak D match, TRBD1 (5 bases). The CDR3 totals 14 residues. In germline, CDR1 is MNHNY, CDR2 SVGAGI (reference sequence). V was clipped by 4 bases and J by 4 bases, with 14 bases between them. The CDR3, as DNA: TGTGCCAGCAGTTCCCAGGGCGCGGTGTACGAGCAGTACTTC. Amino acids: CASSSQGAVYEQYF.

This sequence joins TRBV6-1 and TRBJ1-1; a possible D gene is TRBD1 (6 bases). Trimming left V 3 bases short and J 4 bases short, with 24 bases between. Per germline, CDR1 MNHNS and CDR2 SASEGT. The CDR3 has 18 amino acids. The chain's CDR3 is CASSDFLTGTPFGTEAFF. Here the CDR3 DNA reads TGTGCCAGCAGTGACTTCCTTACGGGGACACCCTTCGGCACTGAAGCTTTCTTT.

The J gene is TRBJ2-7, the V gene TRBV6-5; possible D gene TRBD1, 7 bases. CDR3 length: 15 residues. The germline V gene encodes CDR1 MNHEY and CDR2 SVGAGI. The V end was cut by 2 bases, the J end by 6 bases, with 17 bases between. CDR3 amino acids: CASSYQGQGGSEQYF. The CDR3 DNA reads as TGTGCCAGCAGTTACCAAGGGCAGGGGGGAAGCGAGCAGTACTTC.

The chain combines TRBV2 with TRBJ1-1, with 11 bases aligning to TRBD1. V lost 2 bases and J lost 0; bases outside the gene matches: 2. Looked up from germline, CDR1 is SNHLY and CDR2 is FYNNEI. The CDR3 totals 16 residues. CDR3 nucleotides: TGTGCCAGCAGTGAAAGGGACAGGGGGTTGAACACTGAAGCTTTCTTT. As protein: CASSERDRGLNTEAFF.

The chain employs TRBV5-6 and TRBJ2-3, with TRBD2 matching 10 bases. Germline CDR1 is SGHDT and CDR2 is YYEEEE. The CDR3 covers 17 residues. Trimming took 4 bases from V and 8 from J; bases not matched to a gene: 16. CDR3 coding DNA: TGTGCCAGCAGCATCGGGACTAGCGTTTCGGTAGGGGCTACGCAGTATTTT. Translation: CASSIGTSVSVGATQYF.

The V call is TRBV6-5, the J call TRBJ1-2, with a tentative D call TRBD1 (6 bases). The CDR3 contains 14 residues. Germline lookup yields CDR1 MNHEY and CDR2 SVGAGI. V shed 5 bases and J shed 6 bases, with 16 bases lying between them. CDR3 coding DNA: TGTGCCAGCAGTCACCGGACTGACAGGAATGGCTACACCTTC. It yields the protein CASSHRTDRNGYTF.

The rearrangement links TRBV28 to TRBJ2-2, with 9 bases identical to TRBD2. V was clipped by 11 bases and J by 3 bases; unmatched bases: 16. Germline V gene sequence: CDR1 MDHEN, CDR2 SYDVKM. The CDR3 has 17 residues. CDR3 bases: TGTGCCTGGTCCACCCTTGGTAGCGGGAGACACACCGGGGAGCTGTTTTTT. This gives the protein CAWSTLGSGRHTGELFF. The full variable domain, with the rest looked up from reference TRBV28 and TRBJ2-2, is DVKVTQSSRYLVKRTGEKVFLECVQDMDHENMFWYRQDPGLGLRLIYFSYDVKMKEKGDIPEGYSVSREKKERFSLILESASTNQTSMYLCAWSTLGSGRHTGELFFGEGSRLTVL.

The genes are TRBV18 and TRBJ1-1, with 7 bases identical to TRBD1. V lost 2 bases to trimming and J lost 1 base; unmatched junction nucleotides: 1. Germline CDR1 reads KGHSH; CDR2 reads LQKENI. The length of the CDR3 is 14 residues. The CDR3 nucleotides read TGTGCCAGCTCACCAGGGACAGAGAACACTGAAGCTTTCTTT. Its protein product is CASSPGTENTEAFF.

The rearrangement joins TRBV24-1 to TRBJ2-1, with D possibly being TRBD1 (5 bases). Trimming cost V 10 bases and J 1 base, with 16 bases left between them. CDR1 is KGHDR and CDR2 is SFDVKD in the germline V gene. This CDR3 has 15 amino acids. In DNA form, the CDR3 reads TGTGCCACTCAAGATGGGGCGAAATCCTACAATGAGCAGTTCTTC. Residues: CATQDGAKSYNEQFF.

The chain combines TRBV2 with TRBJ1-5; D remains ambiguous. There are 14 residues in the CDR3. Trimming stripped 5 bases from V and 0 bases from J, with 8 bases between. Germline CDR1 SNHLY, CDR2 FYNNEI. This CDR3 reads CASSQTSSNQPQHF. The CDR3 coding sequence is TGTGCCAGCAGTCAGACAAGTAGCAATCAGCCCCAGCATTTT.

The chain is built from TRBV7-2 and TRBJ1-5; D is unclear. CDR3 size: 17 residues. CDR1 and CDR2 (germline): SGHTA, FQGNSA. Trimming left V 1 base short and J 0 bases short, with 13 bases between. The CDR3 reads CASSLVPDSYSNQPQHF. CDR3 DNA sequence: TGTGCCAGCAGCTTAGTTCCGGACTCCTATAGCAATCAGCCCCAGCATTTT.

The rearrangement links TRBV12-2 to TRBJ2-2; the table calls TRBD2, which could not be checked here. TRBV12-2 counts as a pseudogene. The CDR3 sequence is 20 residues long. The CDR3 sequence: CASRLTGTSGPRENTGELFF. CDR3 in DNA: TGTGCAAGTCGCCTAACCGGGACTAGCGGACCCAGGGAGAACACCGGGGAGCTGTTTTTT.

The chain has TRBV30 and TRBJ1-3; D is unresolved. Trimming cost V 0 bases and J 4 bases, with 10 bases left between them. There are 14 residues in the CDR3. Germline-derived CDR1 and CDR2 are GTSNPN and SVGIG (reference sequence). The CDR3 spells CAWSVRSFGNTIYF. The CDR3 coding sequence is TGTGCCTGGAGTGTACGCAGTTTCGGAAACACCATATATTTT.

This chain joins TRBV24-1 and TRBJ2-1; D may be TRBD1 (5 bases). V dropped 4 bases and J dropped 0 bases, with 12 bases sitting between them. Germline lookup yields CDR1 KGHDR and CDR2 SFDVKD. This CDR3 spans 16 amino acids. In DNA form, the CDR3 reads TGTGCCACCAGTGACTTCAGGGCCTACTCCTACAATGAGCAGTTCTTC. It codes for CATSDFRAYSYNEQFF.

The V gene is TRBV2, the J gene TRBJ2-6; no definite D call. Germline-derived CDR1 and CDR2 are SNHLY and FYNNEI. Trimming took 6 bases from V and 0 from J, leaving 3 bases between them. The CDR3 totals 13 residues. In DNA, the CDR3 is TGTGCCAGCAGGAGCTCTGGGGCCAACGTCCTGACTTTC. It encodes CASRSSGANVLTF.

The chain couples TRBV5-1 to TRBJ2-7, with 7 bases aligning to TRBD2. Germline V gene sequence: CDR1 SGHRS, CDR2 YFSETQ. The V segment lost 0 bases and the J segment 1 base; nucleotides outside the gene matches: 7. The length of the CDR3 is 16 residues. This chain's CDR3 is CASSLAGREGSYEQYF. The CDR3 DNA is TGCGCCAGCAGCTTGGCGGGCAGGGAGGGGTCCTACGAGCAGTACTTC.

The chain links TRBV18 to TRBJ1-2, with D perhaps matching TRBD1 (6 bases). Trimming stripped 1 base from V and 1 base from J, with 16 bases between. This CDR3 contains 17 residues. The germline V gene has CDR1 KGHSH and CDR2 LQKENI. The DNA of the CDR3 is TGTGCCAGCTCACCACTCACAGGGCAAAGCTTTAACTATGGCTACACCTTC. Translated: CASSPLTGQSFNYGYTF. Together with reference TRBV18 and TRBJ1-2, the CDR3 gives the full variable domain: NAGVMQNPRHLVRRRGQEARLRCSPMKGHSHVYWYRQLPEEGLKFMVYLQKENIIDESGMPKERFSAEFPKEGPSILRIQQVVRGDSAAYFCASSPLTGQSFNYGYTFGSGTRLTVV.

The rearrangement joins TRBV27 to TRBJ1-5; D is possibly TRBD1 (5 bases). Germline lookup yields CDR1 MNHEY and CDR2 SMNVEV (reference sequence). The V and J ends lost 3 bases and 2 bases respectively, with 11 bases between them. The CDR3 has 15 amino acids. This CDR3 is CASSFTPGGNQPQHF. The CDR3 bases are TGTGCCAGCAGTTTCACCCCGGGGGGCAATCAGCCCCAGCATTTT.

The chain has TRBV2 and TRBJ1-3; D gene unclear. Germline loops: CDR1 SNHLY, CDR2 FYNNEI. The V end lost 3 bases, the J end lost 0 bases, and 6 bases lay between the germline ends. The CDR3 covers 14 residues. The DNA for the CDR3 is TGTGCCAGCAGTGACTATATCTCTGGAAACACCATATATTTT. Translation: CASSDYISGNTIYF.

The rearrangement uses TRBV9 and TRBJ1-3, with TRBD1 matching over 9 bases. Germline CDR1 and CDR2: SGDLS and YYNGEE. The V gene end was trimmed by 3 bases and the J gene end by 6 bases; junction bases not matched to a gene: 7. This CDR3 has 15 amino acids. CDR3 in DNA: TGTGCCAGCAGCGCGAGACAGGGGGGCCCAAACACCATATATTTT. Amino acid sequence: CASSARQGGPNTIYF.

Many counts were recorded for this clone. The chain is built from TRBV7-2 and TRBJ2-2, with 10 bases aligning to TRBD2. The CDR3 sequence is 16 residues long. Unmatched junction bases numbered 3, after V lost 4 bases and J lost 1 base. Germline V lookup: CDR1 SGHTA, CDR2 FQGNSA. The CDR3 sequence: CASSSVAGGNTGELFF. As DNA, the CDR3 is TGTGCCAGCAGCTCGGTAGCGGGAGGGAACACCGGGGAGCTGTTTTTT.

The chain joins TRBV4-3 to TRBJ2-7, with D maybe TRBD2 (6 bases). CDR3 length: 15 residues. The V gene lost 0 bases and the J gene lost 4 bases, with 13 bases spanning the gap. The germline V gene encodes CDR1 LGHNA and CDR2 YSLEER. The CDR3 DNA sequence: TGCGCCAGCAGCCAAGACGTGGGGGACTCATACGAGCAGTACTTC. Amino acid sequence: CASSQDVGDSYEQYF.

The CDR3: CASTKRDRAYGYTF. The CDR3, as DNA: TGTGCCAGCACAAAGCGGGACAGGGCGTATGGCTACACCTTC. The rearrangement uses TRBV28 and TRBJ1-2; 9 positions match TRBD1. The junction had 8 bases not matched to a gene; V was cut back by 7 bases and J by 5 bases. The CDR3 totals 14 residues. Germline loops: CDR1 MDHEN, CDR2 SYDVKM.

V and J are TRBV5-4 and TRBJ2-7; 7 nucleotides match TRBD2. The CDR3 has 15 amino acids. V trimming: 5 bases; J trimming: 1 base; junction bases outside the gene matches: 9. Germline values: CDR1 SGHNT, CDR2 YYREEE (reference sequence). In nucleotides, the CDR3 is TGTGCCAGCAGACCAGCCGGGACTACTTCCTACGAGCAGTACTTC. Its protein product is CASRPAGTTSYEQYF.

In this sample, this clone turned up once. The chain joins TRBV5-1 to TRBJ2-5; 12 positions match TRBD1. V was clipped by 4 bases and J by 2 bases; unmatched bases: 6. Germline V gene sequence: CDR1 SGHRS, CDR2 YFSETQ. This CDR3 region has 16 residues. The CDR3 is CASSPGTGGQQETQYF. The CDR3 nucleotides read TGCGCCAGCAGCCCCGGGACAGGGGGCCAACAAGAGACCCAGTACTTC.

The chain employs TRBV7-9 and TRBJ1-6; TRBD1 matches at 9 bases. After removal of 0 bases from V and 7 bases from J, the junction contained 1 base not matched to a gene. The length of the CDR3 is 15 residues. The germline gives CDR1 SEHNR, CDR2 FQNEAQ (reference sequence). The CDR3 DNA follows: TGTGCCAGCAGCTTAGCGGGACAGGGAAATTCACCCCTCCACTTT. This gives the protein CASSLAGQGNSPLHF. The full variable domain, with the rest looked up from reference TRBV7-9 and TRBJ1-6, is DTGVSQNPRHKITKRGQNVTFRCDPISEHNRLYWYRQTLGQGPEFLTYFQNEAQLEKSRLLSDRFSAERPKGSFSTLEIQRTEQGDSAMYLCASSLAGQGNSPLHFGNGTRLTVT.

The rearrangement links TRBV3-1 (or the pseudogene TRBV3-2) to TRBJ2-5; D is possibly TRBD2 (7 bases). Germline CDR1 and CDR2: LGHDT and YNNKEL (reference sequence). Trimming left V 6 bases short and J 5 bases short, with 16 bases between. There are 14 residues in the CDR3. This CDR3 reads CASRGGLAVETQYF. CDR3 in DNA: TGTGCCAGCAGGGGGGGGCTAGCGGTCGAGACCCAGTACTTC.

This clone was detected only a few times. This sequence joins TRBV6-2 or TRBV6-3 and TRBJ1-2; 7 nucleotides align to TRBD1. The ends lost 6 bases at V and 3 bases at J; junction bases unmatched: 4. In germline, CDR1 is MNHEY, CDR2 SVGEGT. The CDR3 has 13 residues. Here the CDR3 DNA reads TGTGCCAGCAGCTTAACAGGGGACTATGGCTACACCTTC. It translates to CASSLTGDYGYTF.

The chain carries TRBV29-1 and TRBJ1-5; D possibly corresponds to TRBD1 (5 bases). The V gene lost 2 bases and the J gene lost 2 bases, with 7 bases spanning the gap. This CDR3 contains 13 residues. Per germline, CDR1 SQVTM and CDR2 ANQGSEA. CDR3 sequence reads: CSVEQGGNQPQHF. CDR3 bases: TGCAGCGTTGAACAGGGTGGCAATCAGCCCCAGCATTTT.